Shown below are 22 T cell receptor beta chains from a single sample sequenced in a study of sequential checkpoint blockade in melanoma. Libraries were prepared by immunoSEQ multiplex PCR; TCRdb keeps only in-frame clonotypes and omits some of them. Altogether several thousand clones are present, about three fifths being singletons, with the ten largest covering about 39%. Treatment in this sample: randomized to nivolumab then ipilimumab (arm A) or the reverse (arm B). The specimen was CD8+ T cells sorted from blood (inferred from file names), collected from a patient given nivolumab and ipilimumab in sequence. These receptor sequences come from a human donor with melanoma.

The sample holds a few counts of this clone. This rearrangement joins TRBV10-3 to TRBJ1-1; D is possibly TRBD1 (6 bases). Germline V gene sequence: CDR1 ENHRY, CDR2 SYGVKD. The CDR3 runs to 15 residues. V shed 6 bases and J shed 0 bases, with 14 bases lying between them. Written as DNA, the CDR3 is TGTGCCATCAGAAAGGACAGCTACATGAACACTGAAGCTTTCTTT. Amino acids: CAIRKDSYMNTEAFF.

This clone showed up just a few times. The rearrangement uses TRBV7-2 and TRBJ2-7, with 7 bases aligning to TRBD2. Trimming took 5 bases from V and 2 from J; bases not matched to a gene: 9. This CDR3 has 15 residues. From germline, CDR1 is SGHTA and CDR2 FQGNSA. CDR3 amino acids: CASSPWGGFTYEQYF. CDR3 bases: TGTGCCAGCAGCCCCTGGGGGGGATTTACCTACGAGCAGTACTTC.

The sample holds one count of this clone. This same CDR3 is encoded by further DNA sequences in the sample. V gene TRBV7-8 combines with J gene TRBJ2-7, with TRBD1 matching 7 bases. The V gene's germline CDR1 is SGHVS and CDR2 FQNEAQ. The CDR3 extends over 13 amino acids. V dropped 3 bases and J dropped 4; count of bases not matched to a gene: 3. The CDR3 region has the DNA TGTGCCAGCAGCTTCGGCAGGGGGTACGAGCAGTACTTC. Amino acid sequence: CASSFGRGYEQYF.

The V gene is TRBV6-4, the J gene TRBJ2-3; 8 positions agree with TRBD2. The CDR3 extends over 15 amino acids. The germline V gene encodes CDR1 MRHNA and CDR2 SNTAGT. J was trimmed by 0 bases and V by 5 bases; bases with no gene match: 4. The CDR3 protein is CASSPSGGSTDTQYF. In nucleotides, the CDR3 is TGTGCCAGCAGTCCCAGCGGGGGCAGCACAGATACGCAGTATTTT.

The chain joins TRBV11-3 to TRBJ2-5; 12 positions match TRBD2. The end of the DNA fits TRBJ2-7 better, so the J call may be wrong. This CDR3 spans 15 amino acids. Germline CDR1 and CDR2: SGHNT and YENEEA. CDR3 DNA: TGTGCCAGCAGCCCGGCGACTAGCGGGAGTTACGAGCAGTACTTC. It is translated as CASSPATSGSYEQYF.

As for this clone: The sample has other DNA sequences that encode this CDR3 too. The CDR3: CSSDGTSGGSYNEQFF. The CDR3 DNA sequence: TGCAGCTCGGACGGGACTAGCGGGGGATCCTACAATGAGCAGTTCTTC. The chain joins TRBV29-1 to TRBJ2-1; TRBD2 matches 14 bases. This CDR3 region has 16 residues. The germline V gene has CDR1 SQVTM and CDR2 ANQGSEA. The V segment lost 8 bases and the J segment 1 base; nucleotides outside the gene matches: 7.

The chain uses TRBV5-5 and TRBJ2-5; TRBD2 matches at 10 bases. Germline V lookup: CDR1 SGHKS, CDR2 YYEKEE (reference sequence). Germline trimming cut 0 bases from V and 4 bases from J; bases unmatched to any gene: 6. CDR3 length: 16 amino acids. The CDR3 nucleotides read TGTGCCAGCAGCTTGGCCCCAGCGGGGGGGCGAGAGACCCAGTACTTC. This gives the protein CASSLAPAGGRETQYF. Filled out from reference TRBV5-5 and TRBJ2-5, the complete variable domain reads DAGVTQSPTHLIKTRGQQVTLRCSPISGHKSVSWYQQVLGQGPQFIFQYYEKEERGRGNFPDRFSARQFPNYSSELNVNALLLGDSALYLCASSLAPAGGRETQYFGPGTRLLVL.

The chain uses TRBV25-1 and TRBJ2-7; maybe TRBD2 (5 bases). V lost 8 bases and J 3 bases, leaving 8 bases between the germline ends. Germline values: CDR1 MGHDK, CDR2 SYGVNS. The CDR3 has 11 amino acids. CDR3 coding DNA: TGTGCCAGCGCGGCGGGCTACGAGCAGTACTTC. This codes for CASAAGYEQYF.

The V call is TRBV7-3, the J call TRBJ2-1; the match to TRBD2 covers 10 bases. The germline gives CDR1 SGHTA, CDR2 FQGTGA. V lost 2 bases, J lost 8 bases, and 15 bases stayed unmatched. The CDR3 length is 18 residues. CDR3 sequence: CASSLALISGGIGYEQFF. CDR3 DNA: TGTGCCAGCAGCTTAGCGCTTATTAGCGGGGGGATCGGTTATGAGCAGTTCTTC.

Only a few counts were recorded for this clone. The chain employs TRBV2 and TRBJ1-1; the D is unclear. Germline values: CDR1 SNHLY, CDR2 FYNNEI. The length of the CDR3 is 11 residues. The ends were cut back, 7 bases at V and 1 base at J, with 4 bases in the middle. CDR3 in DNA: TGTGCCAGCACCTCGAACACTGAAGCTTTCTTT. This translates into CASTSNTEAFF.

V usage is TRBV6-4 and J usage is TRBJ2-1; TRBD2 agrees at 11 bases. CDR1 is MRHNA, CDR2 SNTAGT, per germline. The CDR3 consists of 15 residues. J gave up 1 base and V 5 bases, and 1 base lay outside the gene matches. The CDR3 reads CASSPSGGSYNEQFF. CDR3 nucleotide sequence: TGTGCCAGCAGTCCTAGCGGGGGGTCCTACAATGAGCAGTTCTTC.

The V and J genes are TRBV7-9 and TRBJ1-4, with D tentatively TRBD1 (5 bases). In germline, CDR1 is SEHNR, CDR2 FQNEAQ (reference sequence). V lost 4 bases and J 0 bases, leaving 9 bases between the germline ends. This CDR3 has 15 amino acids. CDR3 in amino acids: CASSSGLATNEKLFF. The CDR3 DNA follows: TGTGCCAGCAGCTCGGGACTTGCAACTAATGAAAAACTGTTTTTT.

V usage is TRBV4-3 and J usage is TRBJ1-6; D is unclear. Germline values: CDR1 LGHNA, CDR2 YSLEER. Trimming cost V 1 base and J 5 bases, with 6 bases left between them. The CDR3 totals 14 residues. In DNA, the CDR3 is TGCGCCAGCAGCCAAGGCGGGGATAATTCACCCCTCCACTTT. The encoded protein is CASSQGGDNSPLHF.

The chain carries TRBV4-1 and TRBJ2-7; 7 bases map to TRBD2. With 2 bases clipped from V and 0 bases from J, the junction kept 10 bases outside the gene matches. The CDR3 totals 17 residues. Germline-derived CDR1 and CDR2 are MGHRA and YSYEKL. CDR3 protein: CASSQLGRLADSYEQYF. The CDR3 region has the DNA TGCGCCAGCAGCCAACTGGGGCGACTAGCCGACTCCTACGAGCAGTACTTC.

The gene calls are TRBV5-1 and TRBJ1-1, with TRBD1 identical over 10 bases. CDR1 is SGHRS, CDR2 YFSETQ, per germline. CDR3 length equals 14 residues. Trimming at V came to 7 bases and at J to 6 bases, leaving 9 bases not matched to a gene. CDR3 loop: CASGLGTGVSEAFF. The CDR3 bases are TGCGCCAGCGGTCTCGGGACAGGGGTTTCTGAAGCTTTCTTT.

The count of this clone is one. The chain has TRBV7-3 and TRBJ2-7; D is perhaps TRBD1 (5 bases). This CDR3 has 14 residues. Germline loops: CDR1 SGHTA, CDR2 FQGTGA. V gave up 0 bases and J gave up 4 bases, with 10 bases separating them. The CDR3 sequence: CASSLTPGPYEQYF. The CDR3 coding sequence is TGTGCCAGCAGCTTAACCCCAGGGCCTTACGAGCAGTACTTC. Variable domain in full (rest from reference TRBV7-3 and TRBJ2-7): GAGVSQTPSNKVTEKGKYVELRCDPISGHTALYWYRQSLGQGPEFLIYFQGTGAADDSGLPNDRFFAVRPEGSVSTLKIQRTERGDSAVYLCASSLTPGPYEQYFGPGTRLTVT.

DNA for the CDR3: TGTGCCAGCAGCCAAGAGTACAGGTTGCTCAGCTCCTACAATGAGCAGTTCTTC. Its translation: CASSQEYRLLSSYNEQFF. The gene calls are TRBV4-2 and TRBJ2-1; perhaps TRBD1 as D (5 bases). The germline CDR1 and CDR2 sequences are LGHNA and YNFKEQ. Trimming shortened V by 0 bases and J by 0 bases, and 15 bases separated the two germline ends. The CDR3 loop spans 18 amino acids.

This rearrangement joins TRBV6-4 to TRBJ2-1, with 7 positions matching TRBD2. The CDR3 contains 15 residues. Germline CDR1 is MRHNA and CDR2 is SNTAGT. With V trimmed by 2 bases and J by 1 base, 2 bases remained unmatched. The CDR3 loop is CASSDGLESYNEQFF. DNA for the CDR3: TGTGCCAGCAGTGACGGACTAGAGTCCTACAATGAGCAGTTCTTC.

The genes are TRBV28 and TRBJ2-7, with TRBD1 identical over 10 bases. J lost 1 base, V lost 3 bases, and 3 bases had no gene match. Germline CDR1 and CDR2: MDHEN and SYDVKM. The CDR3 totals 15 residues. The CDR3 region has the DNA TGTGCCAGCAGTTTTCGACAGGGGGCGTCCTACGAGCAGTACTTC. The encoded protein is CASSFRQGASYEQYF.

The CDR3 spells CASKRGYEQYF. The CDR3, as DNA: TGTGCCAGCAAAAGAGGCTACGAGCAGTACTTC. The chain combines TRBV27 with TRBJ2-7; no clear D. The CDR3 has 11 amino acids. V lost 7 bases and J lost 3, with 7 bases in between. Germline V gene sequence: CDR1 MNHEY, CDR2 SMNVEV (reference sequence).

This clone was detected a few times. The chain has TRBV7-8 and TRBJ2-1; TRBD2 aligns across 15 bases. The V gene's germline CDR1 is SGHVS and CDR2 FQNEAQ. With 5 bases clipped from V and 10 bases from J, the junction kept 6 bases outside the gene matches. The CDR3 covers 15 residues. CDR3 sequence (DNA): TGTGCCAGCAGCCATTGGACTAGCGGGGGGGACGAGCAGTTCTTC. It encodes CASSHWTSGGDEQFF.

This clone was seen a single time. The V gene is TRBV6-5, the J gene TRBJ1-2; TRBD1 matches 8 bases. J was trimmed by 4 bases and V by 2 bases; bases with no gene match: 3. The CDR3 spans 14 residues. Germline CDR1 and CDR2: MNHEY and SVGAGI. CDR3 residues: CASSYRDRSYGYTF. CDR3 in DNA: TGTGCCAGCAGTTACCGGGACAGGTCCTATGGCTACACCTTC.